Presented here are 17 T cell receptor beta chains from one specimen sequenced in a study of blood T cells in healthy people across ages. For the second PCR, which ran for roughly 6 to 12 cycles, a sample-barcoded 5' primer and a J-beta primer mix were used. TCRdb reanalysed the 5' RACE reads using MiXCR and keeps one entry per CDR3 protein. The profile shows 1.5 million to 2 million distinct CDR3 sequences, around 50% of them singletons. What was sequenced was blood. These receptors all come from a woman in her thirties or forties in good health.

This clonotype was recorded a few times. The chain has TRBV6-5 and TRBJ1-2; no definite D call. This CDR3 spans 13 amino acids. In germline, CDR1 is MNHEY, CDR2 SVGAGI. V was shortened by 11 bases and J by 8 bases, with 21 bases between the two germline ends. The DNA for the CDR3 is TGTGCCGCCCTTGGCACCAATGCTGGGGGCTACACCTTC. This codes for CAALGTNAGGYTF.

CDR3 sequence (DNA): TGTGCCAGCAGCGGAAGGAGAAGCGGGGAAATCTCCTACGAGCAGTACTTC. Translating it yields CASSGRRSGEISYEQYF. The gene calls are TRBV7-2 and TRBJ2-7; TRBD2 matches at 7 bases. Germline-derived CDR1 and CDR2 are SGHTA and FQGNSA. CDR3 length: 17 residues. V shed 5 bases and J 0 bases; nucleotides not matched to a gene: 13.

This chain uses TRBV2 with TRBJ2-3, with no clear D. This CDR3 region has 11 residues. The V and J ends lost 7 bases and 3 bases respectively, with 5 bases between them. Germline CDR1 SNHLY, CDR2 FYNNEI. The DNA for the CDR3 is TGTGCCAGCACGTGGACAGATACGCAGTATTTT. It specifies CASTWTDTQYF.

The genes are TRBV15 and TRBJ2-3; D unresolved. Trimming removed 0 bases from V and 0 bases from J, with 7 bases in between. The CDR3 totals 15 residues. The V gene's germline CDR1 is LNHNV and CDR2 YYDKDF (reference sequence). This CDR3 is CATSRDNPSTDTQYF. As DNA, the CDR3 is TGTGCCACCAGCAGAGATAATCCTAGCACAGATACGCAGTATTTT.

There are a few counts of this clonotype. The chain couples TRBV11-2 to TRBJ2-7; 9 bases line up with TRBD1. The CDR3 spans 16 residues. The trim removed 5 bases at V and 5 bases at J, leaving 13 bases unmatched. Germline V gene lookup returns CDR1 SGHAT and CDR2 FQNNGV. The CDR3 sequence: CASSLGTGTGRHEQYF. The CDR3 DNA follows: TGTGCCAGCAGCCTAGGCACCGGGACAGGGCGGCACGAGCAGTACTTC. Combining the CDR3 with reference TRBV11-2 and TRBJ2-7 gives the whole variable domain EAGVAQSPRYKIIEKRQSVAFWCNPISGHATLYWYQQILGQGPKLLIQFQNNGVVDDSQLPKDRFSAERLKGVDSTLKIQPAKLEDSAVYLCASSLGTGTGRHEQYFGPGTRLTVT.

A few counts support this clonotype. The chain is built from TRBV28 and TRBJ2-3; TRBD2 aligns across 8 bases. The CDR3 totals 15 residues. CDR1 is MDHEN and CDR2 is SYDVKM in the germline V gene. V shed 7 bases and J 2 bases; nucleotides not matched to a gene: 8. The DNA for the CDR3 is TGTGCCAGCACTCGCGGGGGGTCCTTCACAGATACGCAGTATTTT. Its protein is CASTRGGSFTDTQYF.

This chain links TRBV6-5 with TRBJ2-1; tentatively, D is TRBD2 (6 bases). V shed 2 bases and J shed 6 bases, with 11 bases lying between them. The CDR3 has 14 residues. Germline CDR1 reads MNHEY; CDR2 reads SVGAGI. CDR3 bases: TGTGCCAGCAGTTACGCCGGGGACTCCAATGAGCAGTTCTTC. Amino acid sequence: CASSYAGDSNEQFF.

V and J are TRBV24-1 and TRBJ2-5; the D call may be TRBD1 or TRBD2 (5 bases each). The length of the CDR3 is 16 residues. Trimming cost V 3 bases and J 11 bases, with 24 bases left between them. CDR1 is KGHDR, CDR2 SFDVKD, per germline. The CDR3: CATSDPNPGRKSEQYF. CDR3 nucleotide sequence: TGTGCCACCAGTGATCCAAACCCGGGACGGAAGAGTGAGCAGTACTTC.

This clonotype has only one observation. DNA for the CDR3: TGTGCCATCAGTGAAGGGGATAGGGTCAATCAGCCCCAGCATTTT. Translation gives CAISEGDRVNQPQHF. The chain has TRBV10-3 and TRBJ1-5; D might be TRBD1 (5 bases). V lost 3 bases and J 3 bases, leaving 12 bases between the germline ends. Germline V gene lookup returns CDR1 ENHRY and CDR2 SYGVKD. The CDR3 covers 15 residues.

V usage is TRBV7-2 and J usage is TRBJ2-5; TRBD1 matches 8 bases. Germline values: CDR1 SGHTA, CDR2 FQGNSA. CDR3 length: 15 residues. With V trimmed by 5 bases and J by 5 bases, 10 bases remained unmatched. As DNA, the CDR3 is TGTGCCAGCAGCATCGCAGGGGGCGCACAGGAGACCCAGTACTTC. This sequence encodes CASSIAGGAQETQYF. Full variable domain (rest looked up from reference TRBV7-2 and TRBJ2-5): GAGVSQSPSNKVTEKGKDVELRCDPISGHTALYWYRQSLGQGLEFLIYFQGNSAPDKSGLPSDRFSAERTGGSVSTLTIQRTQQEDSAVYLCASSIAGGAQETQYFGPGTRLLVL.

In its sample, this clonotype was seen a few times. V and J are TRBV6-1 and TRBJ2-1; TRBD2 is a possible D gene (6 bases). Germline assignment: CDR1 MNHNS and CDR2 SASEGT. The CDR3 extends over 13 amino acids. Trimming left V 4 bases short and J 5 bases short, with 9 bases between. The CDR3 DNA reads TGTGCCAGCAGTGGGGGACTCCACAATGAGCAGTTCTTC. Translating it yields CASSGGLHNEQFF.

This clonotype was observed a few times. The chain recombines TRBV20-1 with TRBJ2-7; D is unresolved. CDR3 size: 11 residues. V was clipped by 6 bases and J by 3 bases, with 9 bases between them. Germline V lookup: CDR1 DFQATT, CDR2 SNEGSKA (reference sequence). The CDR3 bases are TGCAGTGCGCCGGTGCTCTACGAGCAGTACTTC. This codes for CSAPVLYEQYF.

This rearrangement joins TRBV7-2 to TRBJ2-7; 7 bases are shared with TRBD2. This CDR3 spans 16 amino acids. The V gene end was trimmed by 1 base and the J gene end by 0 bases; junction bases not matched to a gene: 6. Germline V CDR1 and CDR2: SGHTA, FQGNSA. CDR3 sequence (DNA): TGTGCCAGCAGCTTAGTGTACAAGCGGGACTCCTACGAGCAGTACTTC. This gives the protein CASSLVYKRDSYEQYF.

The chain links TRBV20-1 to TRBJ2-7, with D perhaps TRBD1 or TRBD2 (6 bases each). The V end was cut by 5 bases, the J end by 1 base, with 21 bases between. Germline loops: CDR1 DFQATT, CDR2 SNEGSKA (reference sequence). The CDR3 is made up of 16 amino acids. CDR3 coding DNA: TGCAGTGCTCCAAGCCAGACTCGGGGGACATCCTACGAGCAGTACTTC. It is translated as CSAPSQTRGTSYEQYF.

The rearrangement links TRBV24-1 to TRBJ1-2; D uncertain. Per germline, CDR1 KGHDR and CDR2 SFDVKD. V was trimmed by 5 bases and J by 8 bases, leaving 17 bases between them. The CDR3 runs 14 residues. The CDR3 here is CATSAVGRGLGYTF. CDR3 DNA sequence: TGTGCCACCAGTGCCGTGGGGAGAGGGCTAGGCTACACCTTC.

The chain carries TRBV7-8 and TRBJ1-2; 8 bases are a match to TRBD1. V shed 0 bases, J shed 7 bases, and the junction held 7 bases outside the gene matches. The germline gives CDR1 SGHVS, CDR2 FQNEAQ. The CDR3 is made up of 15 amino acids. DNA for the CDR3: TGTGCCAGCAGCTTAGCACACCCAACAGGGGGTGGCTACACCTTC. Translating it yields CASSLAHPTGGGYTF. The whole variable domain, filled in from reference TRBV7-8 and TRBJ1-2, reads GAGVSQSPRYKVAKRGQDVALRCDPISGHVSLFWYQQALGQGPEFLTYFQNEAQLDKSGLPSDRFFAERPEGSVSTLKIQRTQQEDSAVYLCASSLAHPTGGGYTFGSGTRLTVV.

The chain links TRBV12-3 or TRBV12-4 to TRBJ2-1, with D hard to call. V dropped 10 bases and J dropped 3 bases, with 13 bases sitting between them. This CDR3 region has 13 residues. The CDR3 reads CATGKGNYNEQFF. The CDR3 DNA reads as TGTGCCACCGGAAAGGGAAACTACAATGAGCAGTTCTTC.